This record looks at one T cell receptor (beta chain) sequence and its context. The antigen is unknown. The conserved closing phenylalanine or tryptophan is absent in this CDR3, likely reflecting a read error. Unsorted bulk tissue, about 19-32 mg of it, served as the source for co-extraction of RNA and DNA. Over 85% viable tumor cells were present in every tumor sample. This specimen belongs to a study of tumor-infiltrating lymphocytes in primary liver carcinoma. General study points: Lower overlap was observed for tumor-adjacent and tumor-blood pairs relative to tumor region pairs. Significantly greater top-250-clone fractions characterized tumors relative to blood (p = 0.039).

Per the germline V gene, CDR1 is SQVTM and CDR2 is ANQGSEA. The CDR3 loop spans 15 amino acids. A primer matching the constant region was used to make TCR beta cDNA from approximately 0.45 ug of total RNA. Investigators got TCR beta libraries out of three nested multiplex PCR rounds, done with slightly modified ARM-PCR. In the first two PCR rounds, TRBV1-TRBV30 forward primers were paired with a C-beta reverse primer, and each round lasted approximately 10 cycles. TCRdb reprocessed the multiplex PCR reads via MiXCR and lists one record per CDR3 protein. This sample has some 190,000 distinct CDR3 sequences; approximately 80% occur once, and the top ten carry 18%.

Source material: tumor tissue from primary liver carcinoma. The chain couples TRBV29-1 to TRBJ1-1; TRBD1 is a possible D gene (5 bases). This receptor was identified in a man in his forties with primary liver carcinoma and hepatitis B virus infection. The CDR3: CSTSGGWAMNTEAFI. The DNA of the CDR3 is TGCAGCACATCGGGGGGGTGGGCTATGAACACAGAAGCTTTCATT.